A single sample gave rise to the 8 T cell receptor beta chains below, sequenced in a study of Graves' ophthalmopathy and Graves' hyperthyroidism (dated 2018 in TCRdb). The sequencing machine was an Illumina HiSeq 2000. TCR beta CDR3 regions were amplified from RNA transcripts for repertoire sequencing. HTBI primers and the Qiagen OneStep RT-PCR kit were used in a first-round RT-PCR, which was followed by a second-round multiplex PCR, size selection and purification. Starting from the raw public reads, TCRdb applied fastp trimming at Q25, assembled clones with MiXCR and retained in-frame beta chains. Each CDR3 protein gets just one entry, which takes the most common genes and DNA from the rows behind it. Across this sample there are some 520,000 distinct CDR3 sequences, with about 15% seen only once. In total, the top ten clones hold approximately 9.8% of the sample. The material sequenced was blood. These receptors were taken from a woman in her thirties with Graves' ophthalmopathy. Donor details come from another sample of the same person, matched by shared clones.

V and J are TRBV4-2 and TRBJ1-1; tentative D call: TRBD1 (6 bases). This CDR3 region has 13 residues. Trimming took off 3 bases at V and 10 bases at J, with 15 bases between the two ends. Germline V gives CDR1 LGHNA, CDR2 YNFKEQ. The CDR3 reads CASSHPEVRGAFF. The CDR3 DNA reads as TGTGCCAGCAGCCATCCCGAGGTCAGGGGAGCTTTCTTT.

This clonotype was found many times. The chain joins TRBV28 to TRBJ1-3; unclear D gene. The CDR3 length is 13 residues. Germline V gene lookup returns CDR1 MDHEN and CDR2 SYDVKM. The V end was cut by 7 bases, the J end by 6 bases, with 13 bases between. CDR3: CASMVKMENTIYF. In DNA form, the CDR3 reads TGTGCCAGCATGGTTAAAATGGAAAACACCATATATTTT.

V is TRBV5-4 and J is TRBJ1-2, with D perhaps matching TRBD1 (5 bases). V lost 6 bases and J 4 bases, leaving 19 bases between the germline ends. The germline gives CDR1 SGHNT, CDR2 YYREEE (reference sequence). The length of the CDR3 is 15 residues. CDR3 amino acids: CASTPGPEVTYGYTF. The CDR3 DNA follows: TGTGCCAGCACCCCGGGACCGGAGGTTACCTATGGCTACACCTTC.

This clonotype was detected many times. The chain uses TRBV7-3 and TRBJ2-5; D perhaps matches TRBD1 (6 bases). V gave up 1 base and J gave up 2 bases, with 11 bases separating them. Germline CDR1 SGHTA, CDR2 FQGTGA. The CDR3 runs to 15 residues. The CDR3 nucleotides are TGTGCCAGCAGCTTAATAGCAGGGGAGCAAGAGACCCAGTACTTC. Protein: CASSLIAGEQETQYF.

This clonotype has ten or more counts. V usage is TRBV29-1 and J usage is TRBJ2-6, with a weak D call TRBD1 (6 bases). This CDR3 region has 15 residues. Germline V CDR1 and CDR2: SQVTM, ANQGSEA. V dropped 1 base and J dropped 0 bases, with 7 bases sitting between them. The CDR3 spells CSVEGGHSGANVLTF. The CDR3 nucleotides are TGCAGCGTTGAAGGGGGGCACTCTGGGGCCAACGTCCTGACTTTC.

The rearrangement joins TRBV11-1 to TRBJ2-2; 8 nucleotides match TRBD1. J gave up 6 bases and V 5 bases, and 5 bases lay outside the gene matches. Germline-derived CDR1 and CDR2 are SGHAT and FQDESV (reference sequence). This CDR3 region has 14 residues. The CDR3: CASSLGQGPGELFF. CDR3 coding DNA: TGTGCCAGCAGCCTCGGACAGGGTCCCGGGGAGCTGTTTTTT.

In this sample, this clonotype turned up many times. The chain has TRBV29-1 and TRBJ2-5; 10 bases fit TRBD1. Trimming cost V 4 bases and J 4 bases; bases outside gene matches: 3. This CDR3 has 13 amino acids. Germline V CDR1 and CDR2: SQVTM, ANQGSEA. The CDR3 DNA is TGCAGCGTTGGGACAGGGGGAAGAGAGACCCAGTACTTC. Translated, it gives CSVGTGGRETQYF.

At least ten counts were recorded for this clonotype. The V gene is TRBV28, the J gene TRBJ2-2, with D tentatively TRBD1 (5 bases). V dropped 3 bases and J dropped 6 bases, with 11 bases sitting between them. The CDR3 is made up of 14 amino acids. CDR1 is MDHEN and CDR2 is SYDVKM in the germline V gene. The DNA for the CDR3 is TGTGCCAGCAGTTTCGCAGGGTCTGCCGGGGAGCTGTTTTTT. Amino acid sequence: CASSFAGSAGELFF.